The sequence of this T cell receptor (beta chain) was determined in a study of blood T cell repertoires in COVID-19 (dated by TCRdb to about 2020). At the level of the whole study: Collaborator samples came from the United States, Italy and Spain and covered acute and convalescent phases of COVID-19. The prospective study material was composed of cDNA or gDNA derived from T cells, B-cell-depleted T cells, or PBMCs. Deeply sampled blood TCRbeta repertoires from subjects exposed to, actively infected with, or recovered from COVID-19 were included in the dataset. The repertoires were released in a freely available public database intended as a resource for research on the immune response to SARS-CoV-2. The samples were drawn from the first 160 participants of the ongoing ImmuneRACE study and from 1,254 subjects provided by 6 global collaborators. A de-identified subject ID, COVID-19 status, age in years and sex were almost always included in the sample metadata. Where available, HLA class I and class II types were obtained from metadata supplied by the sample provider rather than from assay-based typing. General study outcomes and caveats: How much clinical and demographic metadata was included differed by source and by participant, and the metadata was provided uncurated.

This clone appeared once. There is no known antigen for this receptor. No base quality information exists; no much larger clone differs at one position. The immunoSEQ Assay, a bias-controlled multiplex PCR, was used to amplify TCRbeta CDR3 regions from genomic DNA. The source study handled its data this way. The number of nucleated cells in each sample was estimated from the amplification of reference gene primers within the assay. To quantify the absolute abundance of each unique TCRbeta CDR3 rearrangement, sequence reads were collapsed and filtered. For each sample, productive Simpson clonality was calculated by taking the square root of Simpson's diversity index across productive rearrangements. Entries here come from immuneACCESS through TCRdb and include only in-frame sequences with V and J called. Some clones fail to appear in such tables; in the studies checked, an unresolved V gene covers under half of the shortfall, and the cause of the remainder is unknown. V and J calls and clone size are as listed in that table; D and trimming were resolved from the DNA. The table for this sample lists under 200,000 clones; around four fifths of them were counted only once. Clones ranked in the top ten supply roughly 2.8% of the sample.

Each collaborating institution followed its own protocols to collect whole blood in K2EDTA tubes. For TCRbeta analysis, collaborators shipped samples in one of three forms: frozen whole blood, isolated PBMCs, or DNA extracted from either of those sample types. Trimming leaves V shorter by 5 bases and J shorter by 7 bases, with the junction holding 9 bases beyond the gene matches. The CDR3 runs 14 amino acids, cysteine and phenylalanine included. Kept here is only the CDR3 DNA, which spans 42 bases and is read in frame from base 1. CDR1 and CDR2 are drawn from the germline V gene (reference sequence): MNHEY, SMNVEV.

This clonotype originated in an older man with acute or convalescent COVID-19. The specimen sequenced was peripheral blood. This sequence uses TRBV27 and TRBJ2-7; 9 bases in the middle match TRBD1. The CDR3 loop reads CASSTGQGLGEQYF. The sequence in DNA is TGTGCCAGCAGTACGGGACAGGGTCTTGGGGAGCAGTACTTC.